Listed below are T cell receptor beta chains from one sample, sequenced in a study of T cell repertoires in cytomegalovirus infection. TCRdb itself ran the reads through MiXCR, one entry per CDR3 protein. Among about 310,000 distinct CDR3 sequences listed, roughly 17% were seen once. The specimen was PBMCs. The receptors here all came from a human donor in good health (CMV status not recorded). Some clones in this sample may be carry-over from other donors' samples. CDR3s include the opening cysteine and the closing phenylalanine or tryptophan. The D gene is left open where the match is weak. Clone size, where shown, is once, few, many, or a class for clones that have expanded.

D: TRBD2; V: TRBV7-6; size: many; J: TRBJ2-2; DNA: TGTGCCAGCAGCTTAGCCGGTGGTAGCGGGGGCCTTAACACCGGGGAGCTGTTTTTT; CDR3: CASSLAGGSGGLNTGELFF
D: NA; V: TRBV7-9; size: many; J: TRBJ2-1; DNA: TGTGCCAGCAGCTTAGCCAGGGGGGACAATGAGCAGTTCTTC; CDR3: CASSLARGDNEQFF
D: TRBD1; V: TRBV6-5; size: NA; J: TRBJ1-1; DNA: TGTGCCAGCAGTTATCGGGCGGACAGGAGCACTGAAGCTTTCTTT; CDR3: CASSYRADRSTEAFF
D: NA; V: TRBV2; size: NA; J: TRBJ1-6; DNA: TGTGCCGGACGATGGGGCGTGAATTCACCCCTCCACTTT; CDR3: CAGRWGVNSPLHF
D: NA; V: TRBV5-1; size: NA; J: TRBJ1-2; DNA: TGCGCCAGCAGCTTGGGGGTGGTTCCCTATGGCTACACCTTC; CDR3: CASSLGVVPYGYTF
D: NA; V: TRBV7-2; size: many; J: TRBJ2-3; DNA: TGTGCCAGCAGCTTTAACAGAAAAGATACGCAGTATTTT; CDR3: CASSFNRKDTQYF
D: NA; V: TRBV18; size: NA; J: TRBJ2-1; DNA: TGTGCCAGCTCACCACCGTCAGGGGGGAGCTACAATGAGCAGTTCTTC; CDR3: CASSPPSGGSYNEQFF
D: NA; V: TRBV20-1; size: many; J: TRBJ1-6; DNA: TGCAGTGCTAGACCCCCCGGGACGGATAATTCACCCCTCCACTTT; CDR3: CSARPPGTDNSPLHF
D: NA; V: TRBV6-2/TRBV6-3; size: NA; J: TRBJ2-1; DNA: TGTGCCAGCAGCACTGACCGGGACTCGAACAATGAGCAGTTCTTC; CDR3: CASSTDRDSNNEQFF
D: NA; V: TRBV7-6; size: many; J: TRBJ1-1; DNA: TGTGCCAGCAGCTTAGCGGCGAACACTGAAGCTTTCTTT; CDR3: CASSLAANTEAFF
D: NA; V: TRBV28; size: NA; J: TRBJ2-6; DNA: TGTGCCAGCAGTTTAAAAGGGGAAGGGGCCAACGTCCTGACTTTC; CDR3: CASSLKGEGANVLTF
D: TRBD1; V: TRBV7-3; size: many; J: TRBJ1-6; DNA: TGTGCCAGCAGTTCGACAGGGAGAAATTCACCCCTCCACTTT; CDR3: CASSSTGRNSPLHF
D: TRBD1; V: TRBV7-9; size: many; J: TRBJ1-5; DNA: TGTGCCAGCAGTCCGACAGGGGGGAATCAGCCCCAGCATTTT; CDR3: CASSPTGGNQPQHF
D: NA; V: TRBV4-2; size: NA; J: TRBJ2-2; DNA: TGTGCCAGCAGCCAAGATAGCCAGGGCGGGCTGTTTTTT; CDR3: CASSQDSQGGLFF
D: NA; V: TRBV19; size: many; J: TRBJ2-1; DNA: TGTGCCAGTAGTCCAGAGGACAGATCTAGCTACAATGAGCAGTTCTTC; CDR3: CASSPEDRSSYNEQFF
D: NA; V: TRBV12-3/TRBV12-4; size: many; J: TRBJ2-7; DNA: TGTGCCAGCAGTGTCATTGGGGCCTACGAGCAGTACTTC; CDR3: CASSVIGAYEQYF
D: TRBD2; V: TRBV11-3; size: NA; J: TRBJ2-1; DNA: TGTGCCAGCAGCTTAGATTTTGCGGGGGGCCTAAATGAGCAGTTCTTC; CDR3: CASSLDFAGGLNEQFF
D: NA; V: TRBV6-5; size: few; J: TRBJ1-1; DNA: TGTGCCAGCAGCCCAAACCTGAACACTGAAGCTTTCTTT; CDR3: CASSPNLNTEAFF
D: NA; V: TRBV28; size: NA; J: TRBJ1-4; DNA: TGTGCCAGCACCCCCGCCAGGGGTCGAAAGAAAACTAATGAAAAACTGTTTTTT; CDR3: CASTPARGRKKTNEKLFF
D: NA; V: TRBV28; size: many; J: TRBJ2-7; DNA: TGTGCCAGCAGTTCGACAGACCACTACGAGCAGTACTTC; CDR3: CASSSTDHYEQYF
D: NA; V: TRBV4-3; size: NA; J: TRBJ1-2; DNA: TGCGCCAGCAGCGCGGGCCAGGGTGCCTATGGCTACACCTTC; CDR3: CASSAGQGAYGYTF
D: NA; V: TRBV2; size: few; J: TRBJ1-4; DNA: TGTGCCAGTGGCAGGATGTCTAATGAAAAACTGTTTTTT; CDR3: CASGRMSNEKLFF
D: TRBD2; V: TRBV4-2; size: few; J: TRBJ2-7; DNA: TGTGCCAGCAGCCAGGAACTTATGACTAGCGGCTACGAGCAGTACTTC; CDR3: CASSQELMTSGYEQYF
D: NA; V: TRBV28; size: NA; J: TRBJ2-3; DNA: TGTGCCAGCAGTTTTCCCCAGGCTCCCACAGATACGCAGTATTTT; CDR3: CASSFPQAPTDTQYF
D: NA; V: TRBV4-3; size: NA; J: TRBJ1-5; DNA: TGCGCCAGCAGCCAAGAGGGCAGGGTTGAGGATCAGCCCCAGCATTTT; CDR3: CASSQEGRVEDQPQHF
D: TRBD2; V: TRBV28; size: few; J: TRBJ2-7; DNA: TGTGCCAGCAGCTTTGCCATGACTAGCGGGGGGCCTGGAGACGAGCAGTACTTC; CDR3: CASSFAMTSGGPGDEQYF
D: NA; V: TRBV28; size: NA; J: TRBJ1-5; DNA: TGTGCCAGCACCTTGCGGTATCAGCCCCAGCATTTT; CDR3: CASTLRYQPQHF
D: NA; V: TRBV6-1; size: NA; J: TRBJ1-1; DNA: TGTGCCAGCTTATGGGGTTCAGTAGGGACTGAAGCTTTCTTT; CDR3: CASLWGSVGTEAFF
D: NA; V: TRBV20-1; size: few; J: TRBJ2-5; DNA: TGCAGTGCTAGTCGGGGGCAGGAGACCCAGTACTTC; CDR3: CSASRGQETQYF
D: NA; V: TRBV20-1; size: NA; J: TRBJ1-6; DNA: TGCAGTGCTAGGGACAGCAGCTCACCCCTCCACTTT; CDR3: CSARDSSSPLHF
D: NA; V: TRBV6-6; size: few; J: TRBJ1-3; DNA: TGTGCCAGCAGTTCCGGACCGGCGCTCTCTGGAAACACCATATATTTT; CDR3: CASSSGPALSGNTIYF
D: TRBD1; V: TRBV20-1; size: few; J: TRBJ2-5; DNA: TGCAGTGCTAGAGATCGGGGACAGCAAGAGACCCAGTACTTC; CDR3: CSARDRGQQETQYF
D: TRBD1; V: TRBV12-3/TRBV12-4; size: NA; J: TRBJ1-5; DNA: TGTGCCAGCAGCCAGACAGGGGCCGATCAGCCCCAGCATTTT; CDR3: CASSQTGADQPQHF
D: NA; V: TRBV6-5; size: few; J: TRBJ2-4; DNA: TGTGCCAGCAGTTACTCGATATCAGGGCAAAACATTCAGTACTTC; CDR3: CASSYSISGQNIQYF
D: NA; V: TRBV7-2; size: many; J: TRBJ2-7; DNA: TGTGCCAGCAGCTTCGTCGGGGCCGCTTACGAGCAGTACTTC; CDR3: CASSFVGAAYEQYF
D: NA; V: TRBV2; size: few; J: TRBJ1-6; DNA: TGTGCCAGCAGTTCAACAGGGATTTATAATTCACCCCTCCACTTT; CDR3: CASSSTGIYNSPLHF
D: TRBD1; V: TRBV6-1; size: few; J: TRBJ1-5; DNA: TGTGCCAGCAGTGAACAAGGGACAGTAGGCCAGCCCCAGCATTTT; CDR3: CASSEQGTVGQPQHF
D: NA; V: TRBV6-5; size: NA; J: TRBJ2-1; DNA: TGTGCCAGCAGTCATGGGGCGAATGAGCAGTTCTTC; CDR3: CASSHGANEQFF
D: NA; V: TRBV7-9; size: many; J: TRBJ1-1; DNA: TGTGCCAGCAGCTTAGGGGCAGGACATAATCTGAACACTGAAGCTTTCTTT; CDR3: CASSLGAGHNLNTEAFF
D: TRBD1; V: TRBV28; size: NA; J: TRBJ1-4; DNA: TGTGCCAGCAAAGAGGGACAGATTAATGAAAAACTGTTTTTT; CDR3: CASKEGQINEKLFF
D: NA; V: TRBV4-1; size: few; J: TRBJ1-2; DNA: TGCGCCAGCAGTCGCACACACACCCCTGGGGCGAACTGGGGCTACACCTTC; CDR3: CASSRTHTPGANWGYTF
D: TRBD2; V: TRBV7-6; size: large; J: TRBJ2-3; DNA: TGTGCCAGCAGCCGCTTAGCCTCCTCAAGCGGGGGAACAGATACGCAGTATTTT; CDR3: CASSRLASSSGGTDTQYF
D: TRBD2; V: TRBV28; size: NA; J: TRBJ2-3; DNA: TGTGCCAGCATCTCTCTAGCGGGGGGCACAGATACGCAGTATTTT; CDR3: CASISLAGGTDTQYF
D: NA; V: TRBV4-1; size: few; J: TRBJ1-6; DNA: TGCGCCAGCAGCCAAGATCCCCGGGAGGATTCACCCCTCCACTTT; CDR3: CASSQDPREDSPLHF
D: TRBD2; V: TRBV7-2; size: NA; J: TRBJ2-3; DNA: TGTGCCAGCAGCTTATTTGCTAGCGGGGGGGGGAGCACAGATACGCAGTATTTT; CDR3: CASSLFASGGGSTDTQYF
D: NA; V: TRBV2; size: NA; J: TRBJ1-5; DNA: TGTGCCAGCACCGCAGAGAGGAATCAGCCCCAGCATTTT; CDR3: CASTAERNQPQHF
D: NA; V: TRBV28; size: NA; J: TRBJ2-1; DNA: TGTGCCAGCAGCCACGGACGGACGCTTACCTACAATGAGCAGTTCTTC; CDR3: CASSHGRTLTYNEQFF
D: TRBD2; V: TRBV7-2; size: many; J: TRBJ2-3; DNA: TGTGCCAGCAGCCCCCGCGGGGGGCGGGAAGATACGCAGTATTTT; CDR3: CASSPRGGREDTQYF
D: NA; V: TRBV25-1; size: NA; J: TRBJ1-4; DNA: TGTGCCAGCAGTGAACCCCCCGGCAGGGCGACTAATGAAAAACTGTTTTTT; CDR3: CASSEPPGRATNEKLFF
D: TRBD1; V: TRBV9; size: NA; J: TRBJ2-7; DNA: TGTGCCAGCAGCAGCCAGGGGGTGGGCTACGAGCAGTACTTC; CDR3: CASSSQGVGYEQYF
D: NA; V: TRBV6-5; size: NA; J: TRBJ1-2; DNA: TGTGCCAGCAGTTACTCTGGAGGGTTTAACTATGGCTACACCTTC; CDR3: CASSYSGGFNYGYTF
D: NA; V: TRBV7-9; size: NA; J: TRBJ2-3; DNA: TGTGCCAGCAGCCGACAGGCAGATACGCAGTATTTT; CDR3: CASSRQADTQYF
D: NA; V: TRBV6-1; size: many; J: TRBJ1-5; DNA: TGTGCCAGCAGTGAAGTACGGGGAGATCAGCCCCAGCATTTT; CDR3: CASSEVRGDQPQHF
D: NA; V: TRBV12-3/TRBV12-4; size: NA; J: TRBJ2-4; DNA: TGTGCCAGCAGTTTTGGGAACATTCAGTACTTC; CDR3: CASSFGNIQYF
D: NA; V: TRBV4-1; size: NA; J: TRBJ1-4; DNA: TGCGCCAGCAGCCCGCCGGGGAGGGCTAATGAAAAACTGTTTTTT; CDR3: CASSPPGRANEKLFF